Listed below are T cell receptor beta chains from one sample, sequenced in a study of OX40 agonist ivuxolimab in advanced cancers. This table comes from immunoSEQ multiplex PCR, and its TCRdb copy is limited to in-frame clones, with some not included. The sample contains 75,000 to 95,000 clones, 85% to 90% of which appear only once. Sequenced material: CD4+ or CD8+ T cells sorted from blood, taken in a trial of the OX40 agonist ivuxolimab. The receptors here all came from an adult with an advanced solid tumor such as melanoma, head and neck, liver or kidney cancer. The CDR3 runs from the conserved cysteine through the conserved F or W.

TRBV10-3,TRBJ1-6,CAISDREGAIGSPLHF
TRBV5-1,TRBJ1-1,CASSPGQGTEAFF
TRBV9,TRBJ2-1,CASSVGSASYNEQFF
TRBV9,TRBJ2-3,CASSPSGRTADTQYF
TRBV19,TRBJ1-1,CASSILMDGLNTEAFF
TRBV20-1,TRBJ2-5,CSARDREQYF
TRBV4-1,TRBJ2-7,CASSRDSGRAREQYF
TRBV2,TRBJ2-3,CASSLSSGLRGTDTQYF
TRBV30,TRBJ1-1,CAGNREEDTEAFF
TRBV28,TRBJ2-7,CASSSGTSVYEQYF
TRBV30,TRBJ2-5,CAWRTRGRAGRGETQYF
TRBV5-1,TRBJ1-2,CASMGHPNYGYTF
TRBV9,TRBJ2-1,CASSETPGTSGRPAWNEQFF
TRBV30,TRBJ2-1,CAWNSGSSTFF
TRBV18,TRBJ2-5,CASSPRGSETQYF
TRBV9,TRBJ2-7,CASSVGQVSYEQYF
TRBV4-2,TRBJ1-1,CASSPRDRVNTEAFF
TRBV30,TRBJ2-1,CAWKLHGTEQFF
TRBV28,TRBJ2-1,CASTGGRGVYNEQFF
TRBV14,TRBJ2-5,CASSQAAGLAGGLYQETQYF
TRBV19,TRBJ2-1,CASRKTTGLAGVNEQFF
TRBV10-3,TRBJ2-1,CAISSSGRALFDEQFF